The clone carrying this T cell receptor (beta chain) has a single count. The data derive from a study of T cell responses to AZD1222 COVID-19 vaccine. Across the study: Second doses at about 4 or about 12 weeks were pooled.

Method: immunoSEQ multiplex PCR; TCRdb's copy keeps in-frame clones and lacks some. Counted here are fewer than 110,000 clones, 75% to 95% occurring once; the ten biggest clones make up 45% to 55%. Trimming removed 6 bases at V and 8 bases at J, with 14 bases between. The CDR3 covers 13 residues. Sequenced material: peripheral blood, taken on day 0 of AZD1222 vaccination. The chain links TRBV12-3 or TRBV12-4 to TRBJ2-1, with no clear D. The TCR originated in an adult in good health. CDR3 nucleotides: TGTGCCAGCAGCCTGGTAAGGGTCGATGAGCAGTTCTTC. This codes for CASSLVRVDEQFF.